These T cell receptor beta chains were read from a single sample in a study of cytomegalovirus exposure and HLA in healthy donors. Sequencing was performed with immunoSEQ multiplex PCR; in TCRdb, only in-frame clones are kept and a portion is missing. The top ten hold roughly 0.098% of the sample, which has 180,000 or so clones, 82% seen once. Sequenced: PBMCs. These receptors all come from a boy aged 2 to 10 in good health and CMV-seronegative. Both conserved end residues are part of each CDR3. The D gene is left open where the match is weak. Clone size is stated in some rows and not others, as once, few, many or a class when expanded.

>TRBJ2-3|TRBV2|NA|TRBD2
TGTGCCAGCAGTGCAGAAGCGGGGGGCACAGATACGCAGTATTTT
CASSAEAGGTDTQYF
>TRBJ1-2|TRBV5-6|NA|NA
TGTGCCAGCAGCTTGGAAGACAGAACCTATGGCTACACCTTC
CASSLEDRTYGYTF
>TRBJ1-1|TRBV5-4|few|TRBD1
TGTGCCAGCAGCCCCGCGCTTACAGGGGCGGTTGAAGCTTTCTTT
CASSPALTGAVEAFF
>TRBJ2-5|TRBV7-9|NA|TRBD2
TGTGCCAGCAGCTTAGGACTAGCGGGGGGTTACCAAGAGACCCAGTACTTC
CASSLGLAGGYQETQYF
>TRBJ1-4|TRBV7-2|NA|NA
TGTGCCAGCAGCCGCGGGGCAGGGAATGAAAAACTGTTTTTT
CASSRGAGNEKLFF
>TRBJ2-7|TRBV7-3|NA|NA
TGTGCCAGCAGCTCAACCCTTAAACAGGGTTCCTACGAGCAGTACTTC
CASSSTLKQGSYEQYF
>TRBJ1-2|TRBV4-2|few|TRBD1
TGTGCCAGCAGCCAAGTCCGGGACAGCTATGGCTACACCTTC
CASSQVRDSYGYTF
>TRBJ2-4|TRBV4-3|NA|TRBD1
TGCGCCAGCAGCCAAGAAACAGGGGGCAGCTACTCAAACAGTCAGTACTTC
CASSQETGGSYSNSQYF
>TRBJ1-1|TRBV19|NA|NA
TGTGCCAGTAGTATAGATAGGGAGGGGAAGAACACTGAAGCTTTCTTT
CASSIDREGKNTEAFF
>TRBJ2-3|TRBV7-7|NA|NA
TGTGCTAGCAGCTCCTCCCTAGCGACTAGCACAGATACGCAGTATTTT
CASSSSLATSTDTQYF
>TRBJ2-1|TRBV6-5|NA|TRBD2
TGTGCCAGCAGTTATTTTCGGAGCGGGGTACAGTTCTTC
CASSYFRSGVQFF
>TRBJ2-3|TRBV5-1|NA|NA
TGCGCCAGCAGCACCACCCCCCCGGGGACAGATACGCAGTATTTT
CASSTTPPGTDTQYF
>TRBJ1-1|TRBV4-2|NA|TRBD1
TGTGCCAGCAGCCAAGCGGGACAGATGAACACTGAAGCTTTCTTT
CASSQAGQMNTEAFF
>TRBJ1-1|TRBV29-1|NA|NA
TGCAGCGTTACGACAGCCTCCATGAACACTGAAGCTTTCTTT
CSVTTASMNTEAFF
>TRBJ2-1|TRBV14|NA|TRBD2
TGTGCCAGCAGCCCGCTAGCGGGTGGGCAGTTCTTC
CASSPLAGGQFF
>TRBJ1-6|TRBV11-2|NA|NA
TGTGCCAGCAGCTTAGGGCGGCTAAATTCACCCCTCCACTTT
CASSLGRLNSPLHF
>TRBJ1-3|TRBV19|NA|NA
TGTGCCACCTCTACGAGACAGGCGTTCTCTGGAAACACCATATATTTT
CATSTRQAFSGNTIYF
>TRBJ2-3|TRBV2|NA|TRBD2
TGTGCCAGCAGGATAAGCGGGGAAAGCACAGATACGCAGTATTTT
CASRISGESTDTQYF
>TRBJ2-7|TRBV7-6|NA|NA
TGTGCCAGCAGCTTATCGCAGGGTCCCTACGAGCAGTACTTC
CASSLSQGPYEQYF
>TRBJ1-1|TRBV4-2|NA|TRBD1
TGTGCCAGCAGCCCGCCGACAGGGGGGGGGACTGAAGCTTTCTTT
CASSPPTGGGTEAFF
>TRBJ1-4|TRBV29-1|NA|NA
TGCAGCGTGTACGTGGGCCTCACTAATGAAAAACTGTTTTTT
CSVYVGLTNEKLFF
>TRBJ2-7|TRBV11-1|NA|TRBD2
TGTGCCAGCAGCTTAGGCGGGGGATCCTACGAGCAGTACTTC
CASSLGGGSYEQYF
>TRBJ2-3|TRBV9|NA|NA
TGTGCCAGCAGCGCTGCTGGAAGGGGGGGTACAGATACGCAGTATTTT
CASSAAGRGGTDTQYF
>TRBJ2-1|TRBV27|NA|TRBD2
TGTGCCAGCAGTCGCCCGGGACTAGCGCACAATGAGCAGTTCTTC
CASSRPGLAHNEQFF
>TRBJ2-4|TRBV5-8|once|TRBD2
TGTGCCAGCAGCTTGCTTCCCAGCGGGGGGGCTCGGGGCAAAAACATTCAGTACTTC
CASSLLPSGGARGKNIQYF
>TRBJ1-2|TRBV27|NA|NA
TGTGCCAGCAGTTCTTATGTTAGTGGCTACACCTTC
CASSSYVSGYTF
>TRBJ2-7|TRBV10-3|NA|TRBD1
TGTGCCACGGAGGTGGGACAGGGGATCAACTACGAGCAGTACTTC
CATEVGQGINYEQYF
>TRBJ2-3|TRBV10-3|NA|TRBD2
TGTGCCATCAGTGAGTCTTCGGGGGGGGGCACAGATACGCAGTATTTT
CAISESSGGGTDTQYF
>TRBJ2-3|TRBV4-3|NA|NA
TGCGCCAGCAGCCAAGAACCTAGAGGGGGGGCAGATACGCAGTATTTT
CASSQEPRGGADTQYF
>TRBJ1-2|TRBV29-1|NA|TRBD1
TGCAGCGTCCGACAGGGGGGTGGCTATGGCTACACCTTC
CSVRQGGGYGYTF
>TRBJ2-3|TRBV9|NA|TRBD2
TGTGCCAGCAGCCCCAGCGGGGCAGCGAATACGCAGTATTTT
CASSPSGAANTQYF
>TRBJ2-7|TRBV7-9|NA|NA
TGTGCCAGCAGCTTAGAACAGGGAGGGCCTTACGAGCAGTACTTC
CASSLEQGGPYEQYF